Below are 22 T cell receptor beta chains sequenced from a single sample in a study of vaccination and CD4 T cells after COVID-19. Stated treatment: approximately nine-day PBMC culture with coronavirus spike peptide pools or control peptides (ViraFEST assay). Gathered ahead of the COVID-19 pandemic (2011-2018) were the CD4+ T cells of the unexposed donor. Sequenced with the Oncomine TCR Beta short-read assay was DNA taken from cultured CD4+ T cells. One entry per CDR3 protein results from TCRdb running MiXCR on the PCR reads. The sample has 6,000 to 7,000 distinct CDR3 sequences, roughly 53% seen once; the top ten hold about 25%. These receptors are not linked to any known antigen. The material sequenced was CD4+ T cells from blood, cultured in vitro. All receptors come from a human donor in good health.

This chain links TRBV7-2 with TRBJ2-7; no reliable D call. Trimming removed 5 bases at V and 0 bases at J, with 5 bases between. Looked up from germline, CDR1 is SGHTA and CDR2 is FQGNSA. This CDR3 contains 12 residues. The CDR3: CASSPPSYEQYF. CDR3 nucleotides: TGTGCCAGCAGCCCCCCCTCCTACGAGCAGTACTTC.

The J gene is TRBJ2-1, the V gene TRBV6-1; either TRBD1 or TRBD2 may fit D (5 bases each). The germline V and J ends were trimmed by 5 bases and 0 bases, with 17 bases remaining between them. Germline CDR1 reads MNHNS; CDR2 reads SASEGT. The CDR3 is made up of 17 amino acids. This CDR3 is CASSHRGVLSSYNEQFF. In DNA form, the CDR3 reads TGTGCCAGCAGTCATCGAGGGGTCTTAAGCTCCTACAATGAGCAGTTCTTC.

The CDR3 nucleotides read TGTGCCAGCTCTCGAAGCGGGCGCAGCACAGATACGCAGTATTTT. Translation: CASSRSGRSTDTQYF. The rearrangement uses TRBV21-1 and TRBJ2-3; the D call of TRBD1 is as the table states it, not checked on the DNA. TRBV21-1 counts as a pseudogene. This CDR3 comprises 15 residues.

The V call is TRBV20-1, the J call TRBJ2-5; D call uncertain. Germline CDR1 and CDR2: DFQATT and SNEGSKA (reference sequence). Trimming took 6 bases from V and 2 from J, leaving 16 bases between them. The CDR3 consists of 14 residues. CDR3 sequence: CSAIGSAAQETQYF. The CDR3 nucleotides read TGCAGTGCGATAGGAAGCGCTGCACAAGAGACCCAGTACTTC.

The chain couples TRBV6-2 or TRBV6-3 to TRBJ2-6; 7 nucleotides match TRBD1. Trimming took 0 bases from V and 2 from J; bases not matched to a gene: 1. CDR1 is MNHEY, CDR2 SVGEGT, per germline. There are 16 residues in the CDR3. In DNA, the CDR3 is TGTGCCAGCAGTTACTCAGGGGGCGCTGGGGCCAACGTCCTGACTTTC. It encodes CASSYSGGAGANVLTF.

Turning to this clonotype: The junction departs from the called germline gene at one end, perhaps through a read error. V usage is TRBV6-1 and J usage is TRBJ1-5; 7 nucleotides line up with TRBD1. This CDR3 region has 14 residues. Per germline, CDR1 MNHNS and CDR2 SASEGT. The DNA for the CDR3 is TGTGCCAGCAAACCAGGGGGGCACAATCACCCCCAGCATTTT. Translating it yields CASKPGGHNHPQHF.

The table lists this clonotype with a few counts. The V call is TRBV11-2, the J call TRBJ1-2; D unresolved. CDR3 length equals 15 residues. Per germline, CDR1 SGHAT and CDR2 FQNNGV. The V end was cut by 0 bases, the J end by 6 bases, with 14 bases between. The CDR3 DNA follows: TGTGCCAGCAGCTTAGATCTAGGCAGACCCCATGGCTACACCTTC. Protein: CASSLDLGRPHGYTF.

By sample share, this clonotype is medium-sized. The chain links TRBV6-5 to TRBJ2-1; TRBD2 might be the D (6 bases). Between the trimmed V and J ends, which lost 3 bases and 4 bases, there was a span of 22 bases. CDR1 MNHEY and CDR2 SVGAGI come from the germline V gene. The length of the CDR3 is 18 residues. DNA for the CDR3: TGTGCCAGCAGTTATGCGAAGGGACCGGTAGCGGTGTACAATGAGCAGTTCTTC. It specifies CASSYAKGPVAVYNEQFF.

The chain carries TRBV10-2 and TRBJ2-2, with D perhaps TRBD2 (5 bases). Deletions cut 8 bases from V and 4 bases from J, with 17 bases between. The length of the CDR3 is 15 residues. In germline, CDR1 is WSHSY, CDR2 SAAADI. For the CDR3, the DNA is TGCGCCAGCTCTTTCGCGGGTGCGGGCACCGGGGAGCTGTTTTTT. The encoded protein is CASSFAGAGTGELFF.

This chain joins TRBV19 and TRBJ1-1; D is uncertain. Trimming took off 4 bases at V and 1 base at J, with 10 bases between the two ends. This CDR3 contains 14 residues. Germline V gene data show CDR1 as LNHDA and CDR2 as SQIVND (reference sequence). The CDR3 protein is CASSKGGQNTEAFF. The CDR3 DNA reads TGTGCCAGTAGTAAGGGCGGGCAGAACACTGAAGCTTTCTTT.

J is TRBJ1-6 and V is TRBV7-2, with 10 bases fitting TRBD1. The germline V gene has CDR1 SGHTA and CDR2 FQGNSA. CDR3 length: 15 amino acids. J gave up 9 bases and V 5 bases, and 7 bases lay outside the gene matches. The CDR3 DNA follows: TGTGCCAGCAGCCGCCCGACAGGGGGCCGTTCACCCCTCCACTTT. It codes for CASSRPTGGRSPLHF.

This clonotype was counted only a few times. The V call is TRBV19, the J call TRBJ1-2; TRBD1 might be the D (6 bases). Per germline, CDR1 LNHDA and CDR2 SQIVND (reference sequence). V was trimmed by 8 bases and J by 3 bases, leaving 10 bases between them. The CDR3 has 12 residues. CDR3 sequence: CASGRGDYGYTF. The CDR3 DNA reads TGTGCCAGTGGCAGGGGAGACTATGGCTACACCTTC.

This clonotype was detected a few times. The V call is TRBV20-1, the J call TRBJ2-5, with 9 bases lining up with TRBD2. The germline CDR1 and CDR2 sequences are DFQATT and SNEGSKA (reference sequence). The CDR3 consists of 15 residues. V lost 3 bases, J lost 2 bases, and 7 bases stayed unmatched. Written as DNA, the CDR3 is TGCAGTGCTAGTGAAAGCGGGGGGCTACAAGAGACCCAGTACTTC. Its protein is CSASESGGLQETQYF.

The V and J genes are TRBV19 and TRBJ1-2; D gene uncertain. The germline V gene has CDR1 LNHDA and CDR2 SQIVND (reference sequence). V was pared by 1 base and J by 2 bases, with 11 bases between. The CDR3 sequence is 15 residues long. Here the CDR3 reads CASSIVGGINYGYTF. CDR3 coding DNA: TGTGCCAGTAGTATAGTCGGCGGGATAAACTATGGCTACACCTTC.

This clonotype was observed a few times. The chain employs TRBV25-1 and TRBJ2-2; maybe TRBD2 (5 bases). V lost 3 bases and J 6 bases, leaving 11 bases between the germline ends. Looked up from germline, CDR1 is MGHDK and CDR2 is SYGVNS. This CDR3 has 14 residues. CDR3 residues: CASSDNWGAGELFF. Here the CDR3 DNA reads TGTGCCAGCAGTGACAATTGGGGAGCCGGGGAGCTGTTTTTT.

This clonotype showed up just a few times. The chain is built from TRBV12-3 or TRBV12-4 and TRBJ2-1, with D uncertain. Trimming cost V 2 bases and J 9 bases, with 8 bases left between them. The CDR3 covers 12 residues. CDR3 in amino acids: CASSLMGREQFF. Here the CDR3 DNA reads TGTGCCAGCAGTTTAATGGGTCGTGAGCAGTTCTTC.

The chain recombines TRBV3-1 with TRBJ1-2, with 10 positions matching TRBD1. Germline CDR1 and CDR2: LGHDT and YNNKEL (reference sequence). This CDR3 is built from 16 residues. With V trimmed by 3 bases and J by 8 bases, 12 bases remained unmatched. This CDR3 reads CASSQQAGTGVRGYTF. In DNA, the CDR3 is TGTGCCAGCAGCCAGCAAGCCGGGACAGGGGTAAGGGGCTACACCTTC.

The chain joins TRBV6-2 or TRBV6-3 to TRBJ2-7, with D hard to call. The CDR3 spans 12 residues. V was shortened by 5 bases and J by 7 bases, with 12 bases between the two germline ends. Germline CDR1 and CDR2: MNHEY and SVGEGT. The CDR3 DNA sequence: TGTGCCAGCAGTACAACTCTTGGGGAGCAGTACTTC. This gives the protein CASSTTLGEQYF.

This chain joins TRBV29-1 and TRBJ2-7; possible D gene TRBD2, 5 bases. V was shortened by 1 base and J by 7 bases, with 17 bases between the two germline ends. This CDR3 is built from 14 residues. Germline V gives CDR1 SQVTM, CDR2 ANQGSEA. The CDR3 nucleotides read TGCAGCGTTGAAGGCCCCGGGGTCCTGAGAGAGCAGTACTTC. Its translation: CSVEGPGVLREQYF.

This sequence joins TRBV12-3 or TRBV12-4 and TRBJ2-3; no definite D call. V was clipped by 6 bases and J by 0 bases, with 13 bases between them. The CDR3 loop spans 15 amino acids. Here the CDR3 DNA reads TGTGCCAGCAGGCCCCTCAGTTTTAGCACAGATACGCAGTATTTT. Translated, it gives CASRPLSFSTDTQYF.

The V gene is TRBV6-1, the J gene TRBJ1-2; TRBD1 matches at 7 bases. In germline, CDR1 is MNHNS, CDR2 SASEGT. The V and J ends lost 6 bases and 4 bases, in that order; junction bases with no gene match: 11. This CDR3 comprises 15 residues. CDR3 in amino acids: CASRETGYSVYGYTF. CDR3 DNA: TGTGCCAGCAGGGAGACAGGGTACTCCGTCTATGGCTACACCTTC.

The chain couples TRBV6-1 to TRBJ1-4; 9 nucleotides match TRBD1. The CDR3 covers 13 residues. V trimming: 6 bases; J trimming: 10 bases; junction bases outside the gene matches: 6. CDR1 MNHNS and CDR2 SASEGT come from the germline V gene. The CDR3 coding sequence is TGTGCCAGCAGCAGGGGACAGGGCGGAAAACTGTTTTTT. Translating it yields CASSRGQGGKLFF.